The rows below give T cell receptor beta chains drawn from one sample of a study of blood T cell repertoires in COVID-19. Measured with immunoSEQ multiplex PCR; TCRdb has only the in-frame clones, and not every one. The sample has fewer than 300,000 clones, about 93% seen once. The sequenced sample was PBMCs or T cells enriched from blood (not recorded which). The receptors derive from a woman in her 30s who had recovered from COVID-19. CDR3s include the opening cysteine and the closing phenylalanine or tryptophan. A D gene is named only where the DNA matches it firmly. Rows give clone size only sometimes, using once, few, many, or a class for an expanded clone.

CDR3 protein | CDR3 DNA | J gene | D gene | V gene | clone size
CASSDEYTGELFF | TGTGCCAGCAGTGACGAGTACACCGGGGAGCTGTTTTTT | TRBJ2-2 | NA | TRBV6-4 | many
CASSAGLTGELFF | TGTGCCAGCAGCGCAGGGCTCACCGGGGAGCTGTTTTTT | TRBJ2-2 | NA | TRBV25-1 | once
CASSLGTSGRDEQYF | TGTGCCAGCAGCTTGGGGACTAGCGGGAGGGACGAGCAGTACTTC | TRBJ2-7 | TRBD2 | TRBV5-4 | NA
CASSLDLGGGHEQYF | TGTGCCAGCAGCTTAGATCTTGGGGGAGGACACGAGCAGTACTTC | TRBJ2-7 | NA | TRBV7-9 | NA
CASSYSHRDEQFF | TGTGCCAGCAGCTACTCCCACAGGGATGAGCAGTTCTTC | TRBJ2-1 | NA | TRBV7-9 | few
CASSQDATSGSGWTDTQYF | TGTGCCAGCAGCCAAGATGCGACTAGCGGGAGTGGGTGGACAGATACGCAGTATTTT | TRBJ2-3 | TRBD2 | TRBV4-2 | NA
CASRSQGGTEAFF | TGTGCCAGCAGGTCTCAGGGAGGCACTGAAGCTTTCTTT | TRBJ1-1 | NA | TRBV28 | NA
CASSQEWRGGLGEQYF | TGCGCCAGCAGCCAAGAGTGGAGGGGAGGGCTGGGGGAGCAGTACTTC | TRBJ2-7 | TRBD2 | TRBV4-1 | NA
CASSEYGTNYGYTF | TGTGCCAGCAGTGAATACGGGACTAACTATGGCTACACCTTC | TRBJ1-2 | NA | TRBV25-1 | NA
CASSLGQGSGETQYF | TGTGCCAGCAGCTTGGGGCAGGGGTCGGGAGAGACCCAGTACTTC | TRBJ2-5 | NA | TRBV7-2 | NA
CASTRGGLAGNEQFF | TGTGCCAGCACCAGGGGGGGACTAGCGGGCAATGAGCAGTTCTTC | TRBJ2-1 | TRBD2 | TRBV6-5 | NA
CASSPGSGANVLTF | TGTGCCAGCAGTCCAGGGTCTGGGGCCAACGTCCTGACTTTC | TRBJ2-6 | NA | TRBV6-2/TRBV6-3 | NA
CASCRGSYNEQFF | TGTGCCAGCTGCAGGGGATCTTACAATGAGCAGTTCTTC | TRBJ2-1 | NA | TRBV28 | NA
CASSSAITQGAEAFF | TGTGCCAGCAGCTCGGCAATCACACAGGGCGCTGAAGCTTTCTTT | TRBJ1-1 | NA | TRBV7-3 | once
CASNPRGLAGAGELFF | TGTGCCAGCAACCCCAGAGGACTAGCGGGAGCCGGGGAGCTGTTTTTT | TRBJ2-2 | TRBD2 | TRBV7-9 | once
CASSIDPSGYTGELFF | TGTGCCAGTAGTATAGACCCTAGCGGTTACACCGGGGAGCTGTTTTTT | TRBJ2-2 | TRBD2 | TRBV19 | NA
CASSVGASGSTDTQYF | TGTGCCAGCAGCGTAGGGGCTAGCGGGAGTACAGATACGCAGTATTTT | TRBJ2-3 | TRBD2 | TRBV9 | NA
CASSDRLVNTEAFF | TGTGCCAGCAGTGACAGACTTGTGAACACTGAAGCTTTCTTT | TRBJ1-1 | NA | TRBV6-1 | few
CASVAEIYGYTF | TGTGCCAGCGTGGCGGAAATCTATGGCTACACCTTC | TRBJ1-2 | NA | TRBV28 | few
CAWSALMGYTF | TGTGCCTGGAGTGCACTTATGGGCTACACCTTC | TRBJ1-2 | NA | TRBV30 | few
CASSPEGGDKDTQYF | TGTGCCAGCAGCCCGGAGGGGGGGGATAAGGATACGCAGTATTTT | TRBJ2-3 | NA | TRBV5-5 | once
CASRAGGADTQYF | TGTGCCAGCAGAGCGGGAGGGGCCGATACGCAGTATTTT | TRBJ2-3 | TRBD2 | TRBV28 | NA
CASSGERGQGSFLHGYTF | TGTGCCAGCAGTGGCGAGAGGGGACAGGGAAGTTTTCTTCATGGCTACACCTTC | TRBJ1-2 | TRBD1 | TRBV25-1 | NA
CASSLTVNTEAFF | TGTGCCAGCAGCCTGACAGTGAACACTGAAGCTTTCTTT | TRBJ1-1 | NA | TRBV5-6 | NA
CASSRDAGLANEKLFF | TGTGCCAGCAGTCGAGATGCGGGGTTGGCTAATGAAAAACTGTTTTTT | TRBJ1-4 | NA | TRBV28 | NA
CASSQDLGGLGQPQHF | TGTGCCAGCAGCCAAGATCTTGGGGGGTTAGGTCAGCCCCAGCATTTT | TRBJ1-5 | NA | TRBV3-1/TRBV3-2 | NA
CASIGLAGVNTQYF | TGTGCCAGCATTGGCCTAGCGGGAGTAAATACGCAGTATTTT | TRBJ2-3 | TRBD2 | TRBV6-5 | NA
CAWSSGQPGNEAFF | TGTGCCTGGAGTTCTGGACAGCCCGGGAATGAAGCTTTCTTT | TRBJ1-1 | NA | TRBV30 | NA
CASSLAQDSEQYF | TGTGCCAGCAGTTTGGCACAGGATTCCGAGCAGTACTTC | TRBJ2-7 | NA | TRBV6-5 | NA
CASSPRELAGSYNEQFF | TGTGCCAGCAGCCCCCGAGAACTAGCGGGATCATACAATGAGCAGTTCTTC | TRBJ2-1 | TRBD2 | TRBV14 | once
CASSFDRVANYGYTF | TGTGCCAGCAGCTTCGATCGGGTAGCTAACTATGGCTACACCTTC | TRBJ1-2 | NA | TRBV5-6 | NA
CASSYSASSSYEQYF | TGTGCCAGCAGTTACTCGGCCTCAAGCTCCTACGAGCAGTACTTC | TRBJ2-7 | NA | TRBV6-2/TRBV6-3 | NA
CASSPGTSGQYF | TGTGCCAGCAGCCCCGGGACTAGCGGGCAGTATTTT | TRBJ2-3 | TRBD2 | TRBV7-2 | NA
CASSILQGIEYNEQFF | TGTGCCAGTAGTATTCTACAGGGAATTGAGTACAATGAGCAGTTCTTC | TRBJ2-1 | NA | TRBV19 | NA
CASSLSPGNYGYTF | TGTGCCAGCAGCTTGTCCCCAGGCAACTATGGCTACACCTTC | TRBJ1-2 | NA | TRBV5-5 | NA